What follows are 14 T cell receptor beta chains derived from one specimen sequenced in a study of siplizumab effects on memory and regulatory T cells. Assay used: immunoSEQ multiplex PCR; TCRdb lists only in-frame clones, some missing. The table lists around 100,000 clones, about nine tenths of them singletons. The sample consisted of CD4+ T cells sorted from blood. The receptor set was obtained from a human donor in good health.

This clone was seen just once. The gene calls are TRBV14 and TRBJ1-2; D is perhaps TRBD1 (5 bases). The V gene lost 0 bases and the J gene lost 0 bases, with 11 bases spanning the gap. CDR3 length equals 16 residues. Germline-derived CDR1 and CDR2 are SGHDN and FVKESK. The CDR3 spells CASSQDWGSSNYGYTF. The CDR3 DNA reads TGTGCCAGCAGCCAAGATTGGGGGTCCTCTAACTATGGCTACACCTTC.

The gene calls are TRBV19 and TRBJ1-1; 8 bases match TRBD1. Unmatched junction bases numbered 2, after V lost 4 bases and J lost 4 bases. This CDR3 spans 13 amino acids. Germline CDR1 is LNHDA and CDR2 is SQIVND (reference sequence). CDR3: CASSTGGLTEAFF. Written as DNA, the CDR3 is TGTGCCAGTAGTACAGGGGGCCTCACTGAAGCTTTCTTT. Drawing the rest from reference TRBV19 and TRBJ1-1, the complete variable domain is DGGITQSPKYLFRKEGQNVTLSCEQNLNHDAMYWYRQDPGQGLRLIYYSQIVNDFQKGDIAEGYSVSREKKESFPLTVTSAQKNPTAFYLCASSTGGLTEAFFGQGTRLTVV.

V usage is TRBV19 and J usage is TRBJ2-3, with D possibly TRBD1 on 6 matching bases. V was cut by 8 bases and J by 3 bases, with 15 bases left in between. The CDR3 is 14 amino acids. Germline V gives CDR1 LNHDA, CDR2 SQIVND (reference sequence). The CDR3 loop reads CASRTGSGTDTQYF. In DNA form, the CDR3 reads TGTGCCAGTCGAACAGGGTCGGGTACAGATACGCAGTATTTT.

V usage is TRBV6-1 and J usage is TRBJ2-3, with D unclear. This CDR3 has 14 residues. Trimming removed 4 bases at V and 2 bases at J, with 10 bases between. Germline V CDR1 and CDR2: MNHNS, SASEGT. CDR3 loop: CASSGLWITDTQYF. The CDR3 nucleotides read TGTGCCAGCAGTGGCCTGTGGATCACAGATACGCAGTATTTT.

This rearrangement joins TRBV2 to TRBJ2-1, with 10 nucleotides matching TRBD1. Looked up from germline, CDR1 is SNHLY and CDR2 is FYNNEI. The CDR3 sequence is 15 residues long. V shed 0 bases and J 8 bases; nucleotides not matched to a gene: 4. The CDR3 DNA reads TGTGCCAGCAGTGAAGCCGGGACAGGGGTGGATGAGCAGTTCTTC. Encoded protein: CASSEAGTGVDEQFF. The full variable domain, its missing parts supplied by reference TRBV2 and TRBJ2-1, is EPEVTQTPSHQVTQMGQEVILRCVPISNHLYFYWYRQILGQKVEFLVSFYNNEISEKSEIFDDQFSVERPDGSNFTLKIRSTKLEDSAMYFCASSEAGTGVDEQFFGPGTRLTVL.

The V gene is TRBV10-2, the J gene TRBJ1-1, with D possibly matching TRBD1 (6 bases). The CDR3 runs 15 residues. Germline CDR1 is WSHSY and CDR2 is SAAADI. V was pared by 3 bases and J by 4 bases, with 15 bases between. The CDR3 DNA follows: TGCGCCAGCAGTGATCCCAGGGGAATGCGCACTGAAGCTTTCTTT. Amino acids: CASSDPRGMRTEAFF.

The chain employs TRBV5-4 and TRBJ1-1; D unclear. Trimming took 0 bases from V and 2 from J, leaving 11 bases between them. This CDR3 comprises 15 residues. Looked up from germline, CDR1 is SGHNT and CDR2 is YYREEE (reference sequence). In DNA form, the CDR3 reads TGTGCCAGCAGCTTGGCCAGGCAGCGTAACACTGAAGCTTTCTTT. Residues: CASSLARQRNTEAFF.

The chain is built from TRBV4-3 and TRBJ2-3; 10 bases line up with TRBD2. This CDR3 spans 19 amino acids. Germline V lookup: CDR1 LGHNA, CDR2 YSLEER. Trimming at V came to 0 bases and at J to 0 bases, leaving 9 bases not matched to a gene. The CDR3 DNA follows: TGCGCCAGCAGCCAAGATCTTATTTCAGCGGGGGGGAGCACAGATACGCAGTATTTT. This gives the protein CASSQDLISAGGSTDTQYF.

The V gene is TRBV18, the J gene TRBJ2-1; D is perhaps TRBD1 or TRBD2 (5 bases each). The CDR3 is made up of 14 amino acids. Germline CDR1 and CDR2: KGHSH and LQKENI. V was trimmed by 3 bases and J by 9 bases, leaving 15 bases between them. In nucleotides, the CDR3 is TGTGCCAGCTCACCCGGGACCCTGAGGAGTGAGCAGTTCTTC. Translating it yields CASSPGTLRSEQFF.

This clone was seen only once. The CDR3 protein is CASSGGYYNEQFF. CDR3 sequence (DNA): TGTGCCAGCAGCGGCGGATACTACAATGAGCAGTTCTTC. This rearrangement joins TRBV27 to TRBJ2-1; no firm D call. Trimming removed 6 bases from V and 3 bases from J, with 9 bases in between. The germline gives CDR1 MNHEY, CDR2 SMNVEV (reference sequence). The CDR3 has 13 amino acids.

The rearrangement links TRBV5-6 to TRBJ1-5; no clear D gene. V gave up 1 base and J gave up 3 bases, with 17 bases separating them. The CDR3 is 17 amino acids. Germline loops: CDR1 SGHDT, CDR2 YYEEEE. The CDR3 nucleotides read TGTGCCAGCAGCTTGTGGGGTGCAGGAATCAACAATCAGCCCCAGCATTTT. The encoded protein is CASSLWGAGINNQPQHF. Complete variable domain (other parts from reference TRBV5-6 and TRBJ1-5): DAGVTQSPTHLIKTRGQQVTLRCSPKSGHDTVSWYQQALGQGPQFIFQYYEEEERQRGNFPDRFSGHQFPNYSSELNVNALLLGDSALYLCASSLWGAGINNQPQHFGDGTRLSIL.

The chain links TRBV6-1 to TRBJ2-7; D is uncertain. The V end lost 5 bases, the J end lost 2 bases, and 13 bases lay between the germline ends. Looked up from germline, CDR1 is MNHNS and CDR2 is SASEGT. The CDR3 runs to 14 residues. CDR3 in DNA: TGTGCCAGCAGTCTAGGGCAGGTACCCTACGAGCAGTACTTC. Encoded protein: CASSLGQVPYEQYF.

V and J are TRBV18 and TRBJ2-6; no definite D call. Trimming shortened V by 5 bases and J by 0 bases, and 5 bases separated the two germline ends. The CDR3 runs to 14 residues. CDR1 is KGHSH and CDR2 is LQKENI in the germline V gene. The CDR3: CASSNPSGANVLTF. CDR3 nucleotides: TGTGCCAGCTCAAATCCCTCTGGGGCCAACGTCCTGACTTTC.

CDR3 DNA: TGCGCCAGCAGCCAAAAGATAGCCGGGGACTATGGCTACACCTTC. Protein: CASSQKIAGDYGYTF. V is TRBV4-1 and J is TRBJ1-2; no definite D call. The CDR3 is made up of 15 amino acids. Per the germline V gene, CDR1 is MGHRA and CDR2 is YSYEKL. V was pared by 2 bases and J by 3 bases, with 13 bases between.